Sequencing of this TCR beta chain was carried out in a study of T cell changes during pregnancy in multiple sclerosis. Some clones are missing from TCRdb's copy, which holds only in-frame ones; the method was immunoSEQ multiplex PCR. Among around 36,000 clones listed, over 75% were seen once. Germline V lookup: CDR1 SGDLS, CDR2 YYNGEE. The CDR3 sequence is 13 residues long. V shed 4 bases, J shed 2 bases, and the junction held 2 bases outside the gene matches. The rearrangement joins TRBV9 to TRBJ2-7; 8 nucleotides line up with TRBD2. The source of this sequence is a female donor with multiple sclerosis, enrolled in a pregnancy study. This specimen consisted of CD8+ T cells from peripheral blood mononuclear cells, obtained before pregnancy. In DNA form, the CDR3 reads TGTGCCAGCAGCACGGGGGGGGCCTACGAGCAGTACTTC. Encoded protein: CASSTGGAYEQYF. Complete variable domain (other parts from reference TRBV9 and TRBJ2-7): DSGVTQTPKHLITATGQRVTLRCSPRSGDLSVYWYQQSLDQGLQFLIQYYNGEERAKGNILERFSAQQFPDLHSELNLSSLELGDSALYFCASSTGGAYEQYFGPGTRLTVT.